These T cell receptor beta chains were read from a single sample in a study of blood T cell dynamics during melanoma immunotherapy. Data came from immunoSEQ multiplex PCR; TCRdb stores just in-frame clones and leaves some out. The sample includes around 13,000 clones, 91% of them seen just once. Here the sequenced sample was effector memory CD8+ T cells from blood, taken from a patient treated with checkpoint blockade. The source of these receptors is a human donor with melanoma. CDR3s include the opening cysteine and the closing phenylalanine or tryptophan. The D gene is left open where the match is weak. Where a row states a size, it is once, few, many or the class of an expanded clone; other rows omit it.

TRBD2,TRBV4-3,TRBJ2-7,NA,CASSQGISGNASHEQYF,TGCGCCAGCAGCCAAGGAATTAGCGGGAACGCCTCCCACGAGCAGTACTTC
TRBD1,TRBV9,TRBJ2-2,NA,CGADRGPHLNTGELFF,TGTGGCGCGGACAGGGGACCGCATCTGAACACCGGGGAGCTGTTTTTT
NA,TRBV7-9,TRBJ2-7,NA,CASSLGDSGVLPYEQYF,TGTGCCAGCAGCTTAGGGGACTCCGGGGTCCTCCCCTACGAGCAGTACTTC
NA,TRBV14,TRBJ1-1,NA,CASSYKSHRPAFF,TGTGCCAGCAGTTACAAAAGCCACAGGCCAGCTTTCTTT
TRBD1,TRBV5-6,TRBJ1-2,NA,CASSWTGGLGGYTF,TGTGCCAGCAGCTGGACAGGGGGCTTAGGGGGCTACACCTTC
TRBD1,TRBV6-5,TRBJ2-7,NA,CASSPGQPYEQYF,TGTGCCAGCAGCCCGGGACAGCCCTACGAGCAGTACTTC
TRBD2,TRBV7-8,TRBJ2-2,NA,CASGGIWGLGDTGELFF,TGTGCCAGCGGGGGGATCTGGGGACTAGGCGACACCGGGGAGCTGTTTTTT
NA,TRBV4-3,TRBJ1-3,NA,CASTPSEARSGNTIYF,TGCGCCAGCACCCCTAGCGAGGCCCGGTCTGGAAACACCATATATTTT
NA,TRBV15,TRBJ2-1,NA,CATSRVRGHSYNEQFF,TGTGCCACCAGCAGAGTTAGGGGCCATTCCTACAATGAGCAGTTCTTC
TRBD2,TRBV27,TRBJ2-7,NA,CASSASGVSSYEQYF,TGTGCCAGCAGTGCCAGCGGGGTATCGTCCTACGAGCAGTACTTC
NA,TRBV27,TRBJ2-2,once,CASSPRLAENTGELFF,TGTGCCAGCAGTCCTCGCCTAGCAGAGAACACCGGGGAGCTGTTTTTT
TRBD1,TRBV6-5,TRBJ1-6,NA,CASGYGTGNSPLHF,TGTGCCAGCGGCTACGGGACAGGCAATTCACCCCTCCACTTT
TRBD1,TRBV30,TRBJ1-5,NA,CAWGGQGGYQPQHF,TGTGCCTGGGGGGGACAGGGTGGGTATCAGCCCCAGCATTTT
NA,TRBV2,TRBJ1-1,NA,CASIWTTEAFF,TGTGCCAGCATTTGGACGACAGAAGCTTTCTTT
NA,TRBV29-1,TRBJ2-2,NA,CSVDRAGELFF,TGCAGCGTTGACAGGGCCGGGGAGCTGTTTTTT
TRBD2,TRBV11-2,TRBJ2-1,NA,CASSLGTSGKREQFF,TGTGCCAGCAGCTTGGGGACTAGCGGGAAACGTGAGCAGTTCTTC
TRBD1,TRBV27,TRBJ2-2,once,CASSLRDRNTGELFF,TGTGCCAGCAGTTTAAGGGACAGAAACACCGGGGAGCTGTTTTTT
NA,TRBV12-5,TRBJ2-2,NA,CASVGADNTGELFF,TGTGCTAGTGTAGGGGCAGACAACACCGGGGAGCTGTTTTTT
TRBD2,TRBV6-6,TRBJ2-1,once,CASSYSRIGEGEQFF,TGTGCCAGCAGTTACTCACGCATTGGGGAGGGTGAGCAGTTCTTC
TRBD1,TRBV5-4,TRBJ2-7,NA,CASSLVPGQGHYEQYF,TGTGCCAGCAGCTTGGTGCCGGGACAGGGCCACTACGAGCAGTACTTC
TRBD2,TRBV7-9,TRBJ2-7,NA,CAGSGLAGWNEQYF,TGTGCCGGATCGGGACTAGCGGGATGGAACGAGCAGTACTTC
TRBD1,TRBV6-1,TRBJ2-5,NA,CASSESRDRVETQYF,TGTGCCAGCAGTGAGTCCCGGGACAGGGTTGAGACCCAGTACTTC
NA,TRBV19,TRBJ1-2,NA,CASQPGTDYYGYTF,TGTGCCAGTCAACCCGGGACCGACTACTATGGCTACACCTTC
TRBD2,TRBV13,TRBJ2-1,NA,CASSLKLAGLNEQFF,TGTGCCAGCAGCTTAAAGCTAGCGGGTCTCAATGAGCAGTTCTTC
NA,TRBV30,TRBJ2-7,NA,CAWSDGRPGEQYF,TGTGCCTGGAGTGACGGGAGACCCGGCGAGCAGTACTTC
NA,TRBV11-2,TRBJ2-7,NA,CASSLPGINEQYF,TGTGCCAGCAGCCTCCCCGGGATCAACGAGCAGTACTTC
NA,TRBV21-1,TRBJ2-3,NA,CASSKAKVPDTQYF,TGTGCCAGCAGCAAAGCAAAGGTTCCAGATACGCAGTATTTT
NA,TRBV9,TRBJ2-3,NA,CASSVVSTDTQYF,TGTGCCAGCAGCGTAGTCTCAACAGATACGCAGTATTTT
NA,TRBV4-3,TRBJ2-7,NA,CASSQDGEYEQYF,TGCGCCAGCAGCCAAGACGGAGAGTACGAGCAGTACTTC
TRBD1,TRBV9,TRBJ1-2,NA,CASSPGQGQGYGYTF,TGTGCCAGCAGCCCAGGACAGGGGCAGGGCTATGGCTACACCTTC
NA,TRBV27,TRBJ2-5,NA,CASSLQETQYF,TGTGCCAGCAGTCTACAAGAGACCCAGTACTTC
NA,TRBV19,TRBJ2-1,NA,CASQFGTALYNEQFF,TGTGCCAGCCAGTTCGGGACGGCCCTTTACAATGAGCAGTTCTTC
NA,TRBV4-1,TRBJ2-7,NA,CASSQVLTYEQYF,TGCGCCAGCAGCCAAGTACTCACCTACGAGCAGTACTTC
TRBD2,TRBV13,TRBJ2-5,NA,CASSLGGTSDQETQYF,TGTGCCAGCAGCTTAGGCGGGACTAGCGACCAAGAGACCCAGTACTTC
NA,TRBV11-3,TRBJ1-2,NA,CASSLVTVNDSYGYTF,TGTGCCAGCAGCTTAGTAACTGTGAACGACTCATATGGCTACACCTTC
NA,TRBV7-3,TRBJ1-5,once,CASSFLTPGRNNQPQHF,TGTGCCAGCAGCTTCCTCACCCCAGGACGGAACAATCAGCCCCAGCATTTT
NA,TRBV4-1,TRBJ2-2,NA,CASRQGPNTGELFF,TGCGCCAGCAGACAGGGCCCGAACACCGGGGAGCTGTTTTTT
TRBD1,TRBV7-9,TRBJ1-6,NA,CASSEGQGNSPLHF,TGTGCCAGCAGCGAGGGACAGGGGAATTCACCCCTCCACTTT
NA,TRBV6-5,TRBJ2-7,NA,CASSYGGGEQYF,TGTGCCAGCAGTTACGGAGGTGGCGAGCAGTACTTC
TRBD1,TRBV11-2,TRBJ2-1,NA,CASSLPDRGFYNEQFF,TGTGCCAGCAGCTTACCGGACAGGGGCTTTTACAATGAGCAGTTCTTC
NA,TRBV5-1,TRBJ2-7,NA,CASSSGLNYEQYF,TGCGCCAGCAGCTCCGGACTGAACTACGAGCAGTACTTC
NA,TRBV6-1,TRBJ2-7,NA,CASSDRGNYEQYF,TGTGCCAGCAGTGACCGAGGGAACTACGAGCAGTACTTC
TRBD2,TRBV4-2,TRBJ2-7,NA,CASSHGTSGYYEQYF,TGTGCCAGCAGCCACGGGACTAGCGGTTACTACGAGCAGTACTTC
NA,TRBV21-1,TRBJ2-7,NA,CASKDGRGRYEQYF,TGTGCCAGCAAAGACGGGAGGGGGCGCTACGAGCAGTACTTC
NA,TRBV6-6,TRBJ2-7,NA,CASTVSGSYEQYF,TGTGCCAGCACTGTTAGCGGATCCTACGAGCAGTACTTC
TRBD2,TRBV7-9,TRBJ2-5,NA,CASSPQTSGKETQYF,TGTGCCAGCAGTCCTCAGACTAGCGGCAAAGAGACCCAGTACTTC